This TCR beta chain was retrieved from a study of immune characterization of retroperitoneal liposarcoma. V was pared by 3 bases and J by 6 bases, with 15 bases between. Per germline, CDR1 SGHDN and CDR2 FVKESK. The CDR3 has 15 residues. By frequency in the sample, this clonotype is medium-sized (0.01 to 0.1%). TCRdb analysed the PCR reads with MiXCR anew, one entry per CDR3 protein. The sample lists 2,000 to 2,500 distinct CDR3 sequences, approximately 33% occurring once. This sequence originates from a male donor with retroperitoneal liposarcoma. Sequenced input: tumor tissue. V usage is TRBV14 and J usage is TRBJ2-1; weak D call: TRBD2 (7 bases). The CDR3 loop reads CASSHAAGAGNEQFF. DNA of the CDR3: TGTGCCAGCAGCCATGCGGCGGGGGCGGGCAATGAGCAGTTCTTC.